The present T cell receptor (beta chain) was sequenced within a study of blood T cell repertoires in COVID-19 (dated by TCRdb to the early 2020s). Regarding the research as a whole: Collaborator samples came from the United States, Italy and Spain and covered acute and convalescent phases of COVID-19. The prospective study material was composed of cDNA or gDNA derived from T cells, B-cell-depleted T cells, or PBMCs. Deeply sampled blood TCRbeta repertoires from subjects exposed to, actively infected with, or recovered from COVID-19 were included in the dataset. A freely available public database, intended as a resource for researchers studying the immune response to SARS-CoV-2, is where the repertoires were released. Samples came from the ongoing ImmuneRACE study (first 160 participants) plus 1,254 subjects from 6 global collaborators. Sample metadata almost always included a de-identified subject ID, COVID-19 status, age in years and sex. HLA class I and class II types, where available, came from metadata supplied by the sample provider rather than from assay-based typing.

For this clone: Its antigen remains unidentified. Per-base quality was not reported, and no clone a single base away is much larger than it.

The cysteine opens and the phenylalanine closes a CDR3 of 17 amino acids. Just the 51-base CDR3 DNA is kept, in frame starting at base 1. The germline V gene encodes CDR1 PRHDT and CDR2 FYEKMQ (reference sequence). V ends up 1 base short and J 2 bases short, with an unmatched junction base count of 9. TCRbeta CDR3 regions were amplified from genomic DNA using the immunoSEQ Assay, a bias-controlled multiplex PCR. The study's own analysis went as follows. Within the assay, amplification of reference gene primers was used to estimate how many nucleated cells each sample contained. Sequence reads were collapsed and filtered to measure the absolute abundance of every unique TCRbeta CDR3 rearrangement. For each sample, productive Simpson clonality was calculated by taking the square root of Simpson's diversity index across productive rearrangements. TCRdb's version of the immuneACCESS table is confined to in-frame rearrangements and falls short of the full clone set. An unresolved V gene accounts for under half of the shortfall where checked; the remainder is of unknown origin. The V and J calls and the clone size are those of that table, but D and trimming were determined from the DNA. In all, the sample holds a few hundred thousand clones, and about nine tenths of those were seen once. The top ten hold 3.7% of the sample.

Collaborating institutions collected whole blood in K2EDTA tubes following their own protocols. Collaborator samples were shipped for TCRbeta analysis as frozen whole blood, isolated PBMCs, or DNA extracted from either sample type. The investigation overall reported the following: How much clinical and demographic metadata was included differed by source and by participant, and the metadata was provided uncurated.

The chain joins TRBV13 to TRBJ2-5, with 8 bases in between that match TRBD1. This receptor was obtained from a middle-aged woman with acute or convalescent COVID-19. The source material was peripheral blood. Read as DNA, the sequence is TGTGCCAGCAGCTTAGACGGTTTCGGGACAGGACAAGAGACCCAGTACTTC. It translates as CASSLDGFGTGQETQYF.